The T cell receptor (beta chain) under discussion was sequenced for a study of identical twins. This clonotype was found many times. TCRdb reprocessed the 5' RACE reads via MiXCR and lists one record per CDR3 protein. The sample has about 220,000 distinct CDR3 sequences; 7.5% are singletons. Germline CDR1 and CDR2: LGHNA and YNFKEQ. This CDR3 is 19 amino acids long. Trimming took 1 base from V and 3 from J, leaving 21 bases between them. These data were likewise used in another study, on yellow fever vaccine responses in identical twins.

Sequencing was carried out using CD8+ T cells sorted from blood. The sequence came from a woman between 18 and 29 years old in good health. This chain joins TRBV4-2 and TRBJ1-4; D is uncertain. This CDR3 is CASSQAGGGGIISNEKLFF. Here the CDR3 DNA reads TGTGCCAGCAGCCAAGCGGGAGGTGGTGGCATTATCTCTAATGAAAAACTGTTTTTT.